This paragraph covers one T cell receptor beta chain sequence. This specimen comes from a study of blood T cell repertoires in COVID-19. Overall study context: The United States, Italy and Spain were the sources of the acute and convalescent COVID-19 samples. From T cells, B-cell-depleted T cells, or PBMCs came the material, which was cDNA or gDNA.

Source study methods: Estimated nucleated cell counts came from reference gene primer amplification. Clones were sequenced by immunoSEQ multiplex PCR, and TCRdb holds only the in-frame ones, with some missing. V, J and clone size are those of that table, while D and trimming were read from the DNA. The data show about 270,000 clones, approximately 85% seen once. CDR1 and CDR2 from the germline V gene are SGHAT and FQNNGV. The CDR3 has 16 amino acids. Trimming stripped 0 bases from V and 4 bases from J, with 13 bases between. Material for sequencing was peripheral blood. This chain uses TRBV11-2 with TRBJ2-1; tentatively, D is TRBD2 (6 bases). This TCR was recovered from a human donor in a cohort sampled during active COVID-19. The CDR3 here is CASSLDRFGSYNEQFF. In nucleotides, the CDR3 is TGTGCCAGCAGCTTAGATCGTTTCGGGAGTTACAATGAGCAGTTCTTC. The variable domain in full, with the rest retrieved from reference TRBV11-2 and TRBJ2-1, is EAGVAQSPRYKIIEKRQSVAFWCNPISGHATLYWYQQILGQGPKLLIQFQNNGVVDDSQLPKDRFSAERLKGVDSTLKIQPAKLEDSAVYLCASSLDRFGSYNEQFFGPGTRLTVL.